The rows below give T cell receptor beta chains drawn from one sample of a study of blood T cell repertoires in COVID-19. Produced via immunoSEQ multiplex PCR; TCRdb's table is partial and in-frame only. The repertoire holds 120,000 to 150,000 clones, with 88% as singletons. The material sequenced was PBMCs or T cells enriched from blood (not recorded which). These receptors came from a woman aged 25-40 years with acute COVID-19. CDR3s include the opening cysteine and the closing phenylalanine or tryptophan. D genes are given only for firm matches. Size values are once, few and many counts, or a class for expanded clones, and some rows have none.

V	size	D	J	DNA	CDR3
TRBV7-2	NA	NA	TRBJ1-2	TGTGCCAGCAGCCCGACGGCGACTGCTAACTATGGCTACACCTTC	CASSPTATANYGYTF
TRBV18	NA	TRBD1	TRBJ2-4	TGTGCCAGCACCCTCGACAGGGTTTTTCAGTACTTC	CASTLDRVFQYF
TRBV16	NA	NA	TRBJ1-2	TGTGCCAGCAGCCAATTTGAACAGGGTTCGGGCTACACCTTC	CASSQFEQGSGYTF
TRBV10-3	NA	NA	TRBJ2-3	TGTGCCATCAGTGACTTGACCCTAGCAGATACGCAGTATTTT	CAISDLTLADTQYF
TRBV3-1/TRBV3-2	NA	TRBD2	TRBJ2-1	TGTGCCAGCAGCCAAAGCGGGAGGGCGCAGTTCTTC	CASSQSGRAQFF
TRBV4-3	NA	NA	TRBJ1-2	TGCGCCAGCAGCCCCGGACACAGCTATGGCTACACCTTC	CASSPGHSYGYTF
TRBV30	NA	NA	TRBJ1-5	TGTGCCTGGAGTGTCGACACCTCCTACCAGCCCCAGCATTTT	CAWSVDTSYQPQHF
TRBV29-1	NA	NA	TRBJ1-5	TGCAGCGTTGGTGCAGAGGGCCAGCCCCAGCATTTT	CSVGAEGQPQHF
TRBV7-2	NA	TRBD2	TRBJ2-7	TGTGCCAGCAGCTTAGGGTCCCCTGGCGGGAGAGCCTACGAGCAGTACTTC	CASSLGSPGGRAYEQYF
TRBV24-1	NA	NA	TRBJ2-3	TGTGCCACCCCTCTTCATTGGGCCACAGATACGCAGTATTTT	CATPLHWATDTQYF
TRBV7-2	NA	NA	TRBJ1-3	TGTGCCAGCAGCTTCAGGGGTCAGGACACCATATATTTT	CASSFRGQDTIYF
TRBV7-2	once	TRBD1	TRBJ2-7	TGTGCCAGCAGCTTAGTTTCAGGGGGTGCCTACGAGCAGTACTTC	CASSLVSGGAYEQYF
TRBV18	NA	NA	TRBJ1-5	TGTGCCAGCTCACCCCCGAGTAGTTTCAATCAGCCCCAGCATTTT	CASSPPSSFNQPQHF
TRBV6-5	NA	NA	TRBJ2-5	TGTGCCAGCAGTCCTGCCACTGAGACCCAGTACTTC	CASSPATETQYF
TRBV15	NA	TRBD1	TRBJ1-2	TGTGCCACCAGCGGAGACAGGGTTAATGGCTACACCTTC	CATSGDRVNGYTF
TRBV6-2/TRBV6-3	NA	NA	TRBJ2-7	TGTGCCAGCACCCCGGTCGGGGGCTCCTACGAGCAGTACTTC	CASTPVGGSYEQYF